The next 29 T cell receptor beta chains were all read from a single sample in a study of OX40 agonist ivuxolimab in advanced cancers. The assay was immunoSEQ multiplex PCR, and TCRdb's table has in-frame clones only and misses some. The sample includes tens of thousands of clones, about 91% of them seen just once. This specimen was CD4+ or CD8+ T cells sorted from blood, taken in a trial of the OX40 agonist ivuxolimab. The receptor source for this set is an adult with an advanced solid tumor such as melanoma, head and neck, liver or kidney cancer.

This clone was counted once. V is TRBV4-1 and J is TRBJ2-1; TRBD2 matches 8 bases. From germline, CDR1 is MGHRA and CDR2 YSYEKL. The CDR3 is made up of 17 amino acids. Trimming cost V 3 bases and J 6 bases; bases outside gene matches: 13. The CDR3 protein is CASSQRGAGVLGNEQFF. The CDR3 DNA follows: TGCGCCAGCAGCCAGAGGGGAGCGGGAGTTTTGGGCAATGAGCAGTTCTTC.

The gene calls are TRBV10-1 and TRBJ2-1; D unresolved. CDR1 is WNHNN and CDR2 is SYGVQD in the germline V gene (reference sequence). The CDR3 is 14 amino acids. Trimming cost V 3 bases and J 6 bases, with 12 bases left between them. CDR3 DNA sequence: TGCGCCAGCAGTGATTGGCTAGAAGGCAATGAGCAGTTCTTC. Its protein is CASSDWLEGNEQFF.

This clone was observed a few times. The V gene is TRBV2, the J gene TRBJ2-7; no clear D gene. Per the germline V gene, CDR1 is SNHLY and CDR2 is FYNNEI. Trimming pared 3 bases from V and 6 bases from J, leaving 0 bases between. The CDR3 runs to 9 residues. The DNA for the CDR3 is TGTGCCAGCAGTGACGAGCAGTACTTC. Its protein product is CASSDEQYF.

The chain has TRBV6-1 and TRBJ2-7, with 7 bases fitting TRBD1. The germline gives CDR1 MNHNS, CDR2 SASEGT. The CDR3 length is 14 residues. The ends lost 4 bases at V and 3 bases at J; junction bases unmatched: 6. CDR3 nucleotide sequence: TGTGCCAGCAGTGCCGTCGACAGGGACTACGAGCAGTACTTC. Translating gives CASSAVDRDYEQYF.

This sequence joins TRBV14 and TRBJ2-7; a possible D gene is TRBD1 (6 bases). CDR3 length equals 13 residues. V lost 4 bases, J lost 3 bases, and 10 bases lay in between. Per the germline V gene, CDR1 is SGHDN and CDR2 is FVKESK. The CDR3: CASSLGHGYEQYF. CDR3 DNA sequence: TGTGCCAGCAGCCTGGGACACGGCTACGAGCAGTACTTC.

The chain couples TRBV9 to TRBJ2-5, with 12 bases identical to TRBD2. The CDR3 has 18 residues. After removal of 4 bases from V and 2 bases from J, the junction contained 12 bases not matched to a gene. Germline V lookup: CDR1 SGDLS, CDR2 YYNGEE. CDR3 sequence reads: CASSPGLAGPDPQETQYF. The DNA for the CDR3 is TGTGCCAGCAGCCCTGGACTAGCGGGACCCGATCCACAAGAGACCCAGTACTTC.

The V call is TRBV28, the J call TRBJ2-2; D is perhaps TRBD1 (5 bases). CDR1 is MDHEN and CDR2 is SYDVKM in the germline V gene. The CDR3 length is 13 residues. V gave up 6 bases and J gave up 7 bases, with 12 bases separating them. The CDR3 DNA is TGTGCCAGCAGCGACCCTAGGGGCGGGGAGCTGTTTTTT. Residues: CASSDPRGGELFF.

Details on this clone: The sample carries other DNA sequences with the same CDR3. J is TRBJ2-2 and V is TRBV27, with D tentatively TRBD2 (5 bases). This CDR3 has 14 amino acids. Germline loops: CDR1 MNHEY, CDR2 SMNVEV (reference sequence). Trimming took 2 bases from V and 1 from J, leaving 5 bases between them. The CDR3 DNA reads TGTGCCAGCAGTTTAGCGGGGAACACCGGGGAGCTGTTTTTT. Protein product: CASSLAGNTGELFF.

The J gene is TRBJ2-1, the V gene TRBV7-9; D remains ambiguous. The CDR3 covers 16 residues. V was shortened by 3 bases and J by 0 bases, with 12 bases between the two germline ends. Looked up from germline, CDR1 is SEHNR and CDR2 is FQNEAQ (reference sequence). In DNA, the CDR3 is TGTGCCAGCAGCTTGTACCAAGCTAGCTCCTACAATGAGCAGTTCTTC. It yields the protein CASSLYQASSYNEQFF.

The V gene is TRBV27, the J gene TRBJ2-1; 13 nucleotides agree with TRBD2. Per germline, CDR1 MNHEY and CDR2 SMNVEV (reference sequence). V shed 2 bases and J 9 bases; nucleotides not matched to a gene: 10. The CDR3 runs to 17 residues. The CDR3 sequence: CASSLRTSGRRIVEQFF. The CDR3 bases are TGTGCCAGCAGTTTAAGGACTAGCGGGAGAAGAATAGTTGAGCAGTTCTTC.

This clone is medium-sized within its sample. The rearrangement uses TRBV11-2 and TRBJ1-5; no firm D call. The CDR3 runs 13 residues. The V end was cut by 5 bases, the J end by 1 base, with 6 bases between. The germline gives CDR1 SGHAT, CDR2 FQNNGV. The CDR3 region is CASSLTSNQPQHF. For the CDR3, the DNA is TGTGCCAGCAGCCTAACCAGCAATCAGCCCCAGCATTTT.

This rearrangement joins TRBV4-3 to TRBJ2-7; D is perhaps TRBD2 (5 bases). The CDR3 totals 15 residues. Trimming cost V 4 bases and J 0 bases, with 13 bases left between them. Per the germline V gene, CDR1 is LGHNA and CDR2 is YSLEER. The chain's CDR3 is CASSLEERSSYEQYF. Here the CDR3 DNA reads TGCGCCAGCAGCCTCGAGGAGCGGTCCTCCTACGAGCAGTACTTC.

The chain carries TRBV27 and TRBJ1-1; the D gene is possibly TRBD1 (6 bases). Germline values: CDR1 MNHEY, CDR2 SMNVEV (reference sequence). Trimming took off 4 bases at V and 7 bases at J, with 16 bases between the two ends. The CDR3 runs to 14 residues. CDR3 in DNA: TGTGCCAGCAGTTGGAGGGGGGCCTTCTATGAAGCTTTCTTT. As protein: CASSWRGAFYEAFF.

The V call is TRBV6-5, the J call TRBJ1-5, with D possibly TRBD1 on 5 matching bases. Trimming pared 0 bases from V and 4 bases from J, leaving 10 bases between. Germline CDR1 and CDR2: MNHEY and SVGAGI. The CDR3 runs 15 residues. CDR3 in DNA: TGTGCCAGCAGTTACTCGTACAGGACAAATCAGCCCCAGCATTTT. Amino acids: CASSYSYRTNQPQHF.

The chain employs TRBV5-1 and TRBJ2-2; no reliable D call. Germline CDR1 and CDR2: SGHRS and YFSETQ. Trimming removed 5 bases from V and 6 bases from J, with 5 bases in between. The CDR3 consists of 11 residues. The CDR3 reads CASRFSGELFF. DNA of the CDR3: TGCGCCAGCAGATTTTCCGGGGAGCTGTTTTTT. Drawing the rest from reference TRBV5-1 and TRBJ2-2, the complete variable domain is KAGVTQTPRYLIKTRGQQVTLSCSPISGHRSVSWYQQTPGQGLQFLFEYFSETQRNKGNFPGRFSGRQFSNSRSEMNVSTLELGDSALYLCASRFSGELFFGEGSRLTVL.

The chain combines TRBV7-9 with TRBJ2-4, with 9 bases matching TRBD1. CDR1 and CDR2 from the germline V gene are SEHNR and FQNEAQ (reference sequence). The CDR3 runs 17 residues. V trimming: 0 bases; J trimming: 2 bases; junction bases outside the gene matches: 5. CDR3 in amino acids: CASSLAGQGRTKNIQYF. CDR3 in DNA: TGTGCCAGCAGCTTAGCCGGACAGGGGAGGACCAAAAACATTCAGTACTTC. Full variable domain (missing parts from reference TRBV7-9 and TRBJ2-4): DTGVSQNPRHKITKRGQNVTFRCDPISEHNRLYWYRQTLGQGPEFLTYFQNEAQLEKSRLLSDRFSAERPKGSFSTLEIQRTEQGDSAMYLCASSLAGQGRTKNIQYFGAGTRLSVL.

The CDR3 DNA follows: TGTGCCAGCAGCCAAACAGGGGTTTTCTACGAGCAGTACTTC. As protein: CASSQTGVFYEQYF. The gene calls are TRBV5-6 and TRBJ2-7; 7 nucleotides match TRBD1. The CDR3 is 14 amino acids. The germline gives CDR1 SGHDT, CDR2 YYEEEE. V dropped 4 bases and J dropped 3; count of bases not matched to a gene: 7.

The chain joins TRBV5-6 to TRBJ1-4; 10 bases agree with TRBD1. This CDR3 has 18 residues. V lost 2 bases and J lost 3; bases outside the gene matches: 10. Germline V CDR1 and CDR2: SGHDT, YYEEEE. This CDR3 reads CASSLARDRGFSNEKLFF. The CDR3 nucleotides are TGTGCCAGCAGCTTAGCTCGGGACAGGGGTTTCTCTAATGAAAAACTGTTTTTT.

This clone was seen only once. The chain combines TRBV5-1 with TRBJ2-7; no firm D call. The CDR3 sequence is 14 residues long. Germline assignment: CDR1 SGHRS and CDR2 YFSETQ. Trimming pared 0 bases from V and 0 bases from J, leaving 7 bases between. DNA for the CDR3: TGCGCCAGCAGCTTGGAGGCCAGCTCCTACGAGCAGTACTTC. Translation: CASSLEASSYEQYF.

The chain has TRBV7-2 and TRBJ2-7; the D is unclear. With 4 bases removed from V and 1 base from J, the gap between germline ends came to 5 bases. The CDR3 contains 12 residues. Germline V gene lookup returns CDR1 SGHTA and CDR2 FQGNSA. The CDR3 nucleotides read TGTGCCAGCAGCTGGATTTCCTACGAGCAGTACTTC. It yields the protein CASSWISYEQYF.

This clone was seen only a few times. In DNA form, the CDR3 reads TGTGCCAGCAGCTCCTCCGGGACAAATTCATACAATGAGCAGTTCTTC. Its translation is CASSSSGTNSYNEQFF. The rearrangement joins TRBV28 to TRBJ2-1, with TRBD1 as a possible D gene (6 bases). Germline CDR1 reads MDHEN; CDR2 reads SYDVKM. This CDR3 is built from 16 residues. The V gene lost 6 bases and the J gene lost 4 bases, with 19 bases spanning the gap.

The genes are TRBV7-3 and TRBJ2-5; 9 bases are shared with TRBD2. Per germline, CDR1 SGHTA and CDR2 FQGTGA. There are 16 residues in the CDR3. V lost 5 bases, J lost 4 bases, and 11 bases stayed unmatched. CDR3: CASSNIGAGGRETQYF. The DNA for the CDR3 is TGTGCCAGCAGCAATATCGGGGCGGGAGGGAGAGAGACCCAGTACTTC.

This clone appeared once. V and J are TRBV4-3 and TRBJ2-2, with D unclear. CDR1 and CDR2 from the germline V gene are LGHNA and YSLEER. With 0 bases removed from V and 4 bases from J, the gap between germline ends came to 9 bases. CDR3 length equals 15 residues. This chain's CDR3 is CASSQDRYSTGELFF. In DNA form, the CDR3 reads TGCGCCAGCAGCCAAGACAGGTATAGCACCGGGGAGCTGTTTTTT.

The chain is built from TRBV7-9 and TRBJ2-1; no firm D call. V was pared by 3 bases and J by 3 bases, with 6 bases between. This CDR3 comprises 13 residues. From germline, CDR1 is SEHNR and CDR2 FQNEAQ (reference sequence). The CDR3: CASSFQVYNEQFF. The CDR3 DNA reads TGTGCCAGCAGCTTCCAGGTCTACAATGAGCAGTTCTTC.

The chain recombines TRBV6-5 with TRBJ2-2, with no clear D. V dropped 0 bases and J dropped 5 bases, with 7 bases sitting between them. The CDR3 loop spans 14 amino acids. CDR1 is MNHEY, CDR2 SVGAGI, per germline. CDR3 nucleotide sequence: TGTGCCAGCAGTTACTCGGCGGAGACCGGGGAGCTGTTTTTT. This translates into CASSYSAETGELFF.

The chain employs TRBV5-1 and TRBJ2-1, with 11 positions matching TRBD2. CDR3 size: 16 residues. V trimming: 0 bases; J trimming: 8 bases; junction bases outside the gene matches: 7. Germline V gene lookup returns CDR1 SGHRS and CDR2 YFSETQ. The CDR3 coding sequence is TGCGCCAGCAGCTTGGTAGCGGGAGGGCCTTTACATGAGCAGTTCTTC. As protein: CASSLVAGGPLHEQFF.

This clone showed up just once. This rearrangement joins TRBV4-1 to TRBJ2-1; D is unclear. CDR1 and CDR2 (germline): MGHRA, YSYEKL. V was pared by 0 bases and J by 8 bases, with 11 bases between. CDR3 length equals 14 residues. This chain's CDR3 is CASSQETLSDEQFF. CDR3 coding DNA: TGCGCCAGCAGCCAAGAAACATTGTCGGATGAGCAGTTCTTC.

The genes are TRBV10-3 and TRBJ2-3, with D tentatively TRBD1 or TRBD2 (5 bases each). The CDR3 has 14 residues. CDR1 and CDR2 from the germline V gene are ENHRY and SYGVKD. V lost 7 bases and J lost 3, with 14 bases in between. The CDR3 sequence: CAIKGTTFTDTQYF. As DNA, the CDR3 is TGTGCCATCAAAGGGACCACATTTACAGATACGCAGTATTTT.

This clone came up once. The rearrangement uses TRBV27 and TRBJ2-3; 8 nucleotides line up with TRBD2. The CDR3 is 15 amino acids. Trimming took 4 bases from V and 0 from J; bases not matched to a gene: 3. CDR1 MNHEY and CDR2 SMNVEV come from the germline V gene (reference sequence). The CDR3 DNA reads TGTGCCAGCAGTTCCCCTAGCGGGAGCACAGATACGCAGTATTTT. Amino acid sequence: CASSSPSGSTDTQYF.